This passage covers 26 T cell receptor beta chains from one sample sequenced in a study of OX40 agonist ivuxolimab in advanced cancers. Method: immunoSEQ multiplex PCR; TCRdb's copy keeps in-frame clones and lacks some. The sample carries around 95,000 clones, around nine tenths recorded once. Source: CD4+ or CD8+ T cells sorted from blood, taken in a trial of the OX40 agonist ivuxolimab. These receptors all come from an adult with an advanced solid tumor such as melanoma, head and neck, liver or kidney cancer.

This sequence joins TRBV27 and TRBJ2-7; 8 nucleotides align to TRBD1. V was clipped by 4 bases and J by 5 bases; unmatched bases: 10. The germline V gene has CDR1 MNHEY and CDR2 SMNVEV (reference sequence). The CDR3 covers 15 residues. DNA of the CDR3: TGTGCCAGCAGTTCCCGACAGGGGATAATGAACGAGCAGTACTTC. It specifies CASSSRQGIMNEQYF.

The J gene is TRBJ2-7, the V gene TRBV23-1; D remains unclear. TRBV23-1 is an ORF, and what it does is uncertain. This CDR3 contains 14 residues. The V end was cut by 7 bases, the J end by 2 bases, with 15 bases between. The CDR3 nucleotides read TGCGCCAGCATGCCTACACCTTCCCCCTACGAGCAGTACTTC. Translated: CASMPTPSPYEQYF.

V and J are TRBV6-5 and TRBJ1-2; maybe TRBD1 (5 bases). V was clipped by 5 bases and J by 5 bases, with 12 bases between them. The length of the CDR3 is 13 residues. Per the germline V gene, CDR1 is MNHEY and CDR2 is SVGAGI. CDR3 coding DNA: TGTGCCAGCAGTGAGCAGCGACAGTATGGCTACACCTTC. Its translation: CASSEQRQYGYTF.

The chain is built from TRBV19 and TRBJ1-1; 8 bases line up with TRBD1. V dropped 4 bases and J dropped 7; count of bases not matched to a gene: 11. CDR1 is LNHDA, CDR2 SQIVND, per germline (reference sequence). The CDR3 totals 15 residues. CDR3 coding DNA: TGTGCCAGTAGTACTCTCGACAGGGGTATGGGTGAAGCTTTCTTT. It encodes CASSTLDRGMGEAFF.

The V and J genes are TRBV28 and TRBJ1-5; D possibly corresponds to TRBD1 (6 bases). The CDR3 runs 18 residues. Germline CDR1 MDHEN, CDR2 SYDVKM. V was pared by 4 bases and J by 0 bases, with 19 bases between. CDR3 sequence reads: CASSSWGRGTYSNQPQHF. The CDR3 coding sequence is TGTGCCAGCAGTTCCTGGGGAAGAGGGACATATAGCAATCAGCCCCAGCATTTT.

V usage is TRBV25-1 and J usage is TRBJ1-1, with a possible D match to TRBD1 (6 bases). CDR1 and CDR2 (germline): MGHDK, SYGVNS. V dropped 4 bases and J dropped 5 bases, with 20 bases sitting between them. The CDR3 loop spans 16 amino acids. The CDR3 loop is CASSATTGRGGTEAFF. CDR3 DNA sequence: TGTGCCAGCAGTGCCACCACAGGGCGGGGAGGAACTGAAGCTTTCTTT.

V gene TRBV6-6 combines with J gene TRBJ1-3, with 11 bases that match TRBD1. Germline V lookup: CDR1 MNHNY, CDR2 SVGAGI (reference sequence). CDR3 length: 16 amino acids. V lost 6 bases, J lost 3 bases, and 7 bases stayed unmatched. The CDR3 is CASSQPGQGDGNTIYF. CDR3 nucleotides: TGTGCCAGCAGCCAGCCGGGACAGGGGGATGGAAACACCATATATTTT.

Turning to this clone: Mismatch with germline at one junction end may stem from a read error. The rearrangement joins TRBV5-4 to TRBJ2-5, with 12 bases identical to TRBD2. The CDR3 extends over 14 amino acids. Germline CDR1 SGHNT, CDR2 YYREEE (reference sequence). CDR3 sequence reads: CASSLGLAGATRHF. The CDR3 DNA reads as TGTGCCAGCAGCTTGGGACTAGCGGGGGCCACGAGGCACTTC.

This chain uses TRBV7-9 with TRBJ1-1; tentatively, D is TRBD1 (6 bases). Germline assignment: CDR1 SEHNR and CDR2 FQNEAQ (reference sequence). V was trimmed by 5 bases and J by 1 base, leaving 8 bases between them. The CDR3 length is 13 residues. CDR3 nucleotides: TGTGCCAGCAGCGGGGACACGAACACTGAAGCTTTCTTT. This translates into CASSGDTNTEAFF.

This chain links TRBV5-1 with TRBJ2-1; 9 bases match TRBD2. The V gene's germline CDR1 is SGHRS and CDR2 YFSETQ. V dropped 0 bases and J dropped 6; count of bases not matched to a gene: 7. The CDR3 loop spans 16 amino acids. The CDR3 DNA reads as TGCGCCAGCAGCTTGGGAGGCGGGGGGGCCGCCAATGAGCAGTTCTTC. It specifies CASSLGGGGAANEQFF.

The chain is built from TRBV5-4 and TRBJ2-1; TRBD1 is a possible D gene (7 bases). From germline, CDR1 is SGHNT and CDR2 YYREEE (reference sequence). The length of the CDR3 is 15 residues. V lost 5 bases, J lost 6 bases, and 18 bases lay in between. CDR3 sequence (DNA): TGTGCCAGCAGACCCGACCTCCAGGGGGGCAATGAGCAGTTCTTC. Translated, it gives CASRPDLQGGNEQFF.

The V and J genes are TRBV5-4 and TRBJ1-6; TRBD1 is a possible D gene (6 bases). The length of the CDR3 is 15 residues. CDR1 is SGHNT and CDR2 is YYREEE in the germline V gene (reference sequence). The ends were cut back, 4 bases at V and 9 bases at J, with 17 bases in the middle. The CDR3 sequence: CASSQPTGGGSPLHF. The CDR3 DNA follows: TGTGCCAGCAGCCAACCGACAGGTGGGGGTTCACCCCTCCACTTT.

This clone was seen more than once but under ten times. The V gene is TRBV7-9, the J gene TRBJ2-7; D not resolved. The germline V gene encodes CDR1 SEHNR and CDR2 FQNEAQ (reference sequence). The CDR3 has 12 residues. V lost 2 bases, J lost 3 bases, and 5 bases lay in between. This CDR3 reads CASSLLHYEQYF. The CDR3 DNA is TGTGCCAGCAGCTTACTCCACTACGAGCAGTACTTC. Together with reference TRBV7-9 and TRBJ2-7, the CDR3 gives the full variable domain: DTGVSQNPRHKITKRGQNVTFRCDPISEHNRLYWYRQTLGQGPEFLTYFQNEAQLEKSRLLSDRFSAERPKGSFSTLEIQRTEQGDSAMYLCASSLLHYEQYFGPGTRLTVT.

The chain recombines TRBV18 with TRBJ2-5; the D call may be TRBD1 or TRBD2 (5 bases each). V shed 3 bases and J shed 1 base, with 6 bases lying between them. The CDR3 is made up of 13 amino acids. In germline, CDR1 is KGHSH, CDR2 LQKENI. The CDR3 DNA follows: TGTGCCAGCTCACCTGGGGGCCAAGAGACCCAGTACTTC. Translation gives CASSPGGQETQYF. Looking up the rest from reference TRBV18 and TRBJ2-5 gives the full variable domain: NAGVMQNPRHLVRRRGQEARLRCSPMKGHSHVYWYRQLPEEGLKFMVYLQKENIIDESGMPKERFSAEFPKEGPSILRIQQVVRGDSAAYFCASSPGGQETQYFGPGTRLLVL.

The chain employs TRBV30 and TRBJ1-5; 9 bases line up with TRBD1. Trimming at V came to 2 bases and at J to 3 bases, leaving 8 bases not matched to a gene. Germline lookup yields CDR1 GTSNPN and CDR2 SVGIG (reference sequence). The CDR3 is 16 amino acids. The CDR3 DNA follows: TGTGCCTGGAGTACATCCGGGACAGGGTACAATCAGCCCCAGCATTTT. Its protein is CAWSTSGTGYNQPQHF.

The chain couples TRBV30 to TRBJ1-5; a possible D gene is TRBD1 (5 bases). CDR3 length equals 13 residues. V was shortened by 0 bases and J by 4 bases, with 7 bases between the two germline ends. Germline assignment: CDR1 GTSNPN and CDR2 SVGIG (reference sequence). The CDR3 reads CAWSVQVNQPQHF. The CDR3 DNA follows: TGTGCCTGGAGTGTACAGGTGAATCAGCCCCAGCATTTT. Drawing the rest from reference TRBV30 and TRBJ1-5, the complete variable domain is SQTIHQWPATLVQPVGSPLSLECTVEGTSNPNLYWYRQAAGRGLQLLFYSVGIGQISSEVPQNLSASRPQDRQFILSSKKLLLSDSGFYLCAWSVQVNQPQHFGDGTRLSIL.

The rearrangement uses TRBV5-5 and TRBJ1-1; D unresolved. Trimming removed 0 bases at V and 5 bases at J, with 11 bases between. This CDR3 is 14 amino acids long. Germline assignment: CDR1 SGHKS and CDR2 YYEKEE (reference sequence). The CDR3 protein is CASSLAPRGTEAFF. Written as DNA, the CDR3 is TGTGCCAGCAGCTTGGCCCCCCGAGGTACTGAAGCTTTCTTT. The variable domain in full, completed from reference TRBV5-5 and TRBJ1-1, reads DAGVTQSPTHLIKTRGQQVTLRCSPISGHKSVSWYQQVLGQGPQFIFQYYEKEERGRGNFPDRFSARQFPNYSSELNVNALLLGDSALYLCASSLAPRGTEAFFGQGTRLTVV.

The CDR3 region has the DNA TGCGCCAGCAGCTTGGTGGCAGTGGGCAATGAGCAGTTCTTC. This translates into CASSLVAVGNEQFF. The chain combines TRBV5-1 with TRBJ2-1; D is unresolved. CDR3 length: 14 residues. V dropped 0 bases and J dropped 6 bases, with 10 bases sitting between them. The germline V gene has CDR1 SGHRS and CDR2 YFSETQ. The entire variable domain, with the rest obtained from reference TRBV5-1 and TRBJ2-1, is as follows: KAGVTQTPRYLIKTRGQQVTLSCSPISGHRSVSWYQQTPGQGLQFLFEYFSETQRNKGNFPGRFSGRQFSNSRSEMNVSTLELGDSALYLCASSLVAVGNEQFFGPGTRLTVL.

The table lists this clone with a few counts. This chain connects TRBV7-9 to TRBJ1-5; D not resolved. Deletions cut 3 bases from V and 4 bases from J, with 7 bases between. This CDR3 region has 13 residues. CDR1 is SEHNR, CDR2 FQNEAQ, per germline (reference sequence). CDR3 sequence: CASSFGVNQPQHF. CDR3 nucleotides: TGTGCCAGCAGCTTCGGGGTTAATCAGCCCCAGCATTTT. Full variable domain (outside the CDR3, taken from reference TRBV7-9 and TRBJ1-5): DTGVSQNPRHKITKRGQNVTFRCDPISEHNRLYWYRQTLGQGPEFLTYFQNEAQLEKSRLLSDRFSAERPKGSFSTLEIQRTEQGDSAMYLCASSFGVNQPQHFGDGTRLSIL.

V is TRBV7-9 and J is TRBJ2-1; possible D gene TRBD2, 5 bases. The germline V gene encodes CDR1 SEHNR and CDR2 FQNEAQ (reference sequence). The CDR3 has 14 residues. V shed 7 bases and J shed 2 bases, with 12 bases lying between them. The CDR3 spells CASKTGLTYNEQFF. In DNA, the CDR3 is TGTGCCAGCAAGACGGGGTTAACCTACAATGAGCAGTTCTTC.

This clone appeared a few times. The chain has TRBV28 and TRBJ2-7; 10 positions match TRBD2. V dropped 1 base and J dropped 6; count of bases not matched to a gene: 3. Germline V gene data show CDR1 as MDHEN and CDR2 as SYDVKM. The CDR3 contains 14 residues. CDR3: CASSLSASGSEQYF. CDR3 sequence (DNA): TGTGCCAGCAGTTTATCGGCTAGCGGGAGCGAGCAGTACTTC.

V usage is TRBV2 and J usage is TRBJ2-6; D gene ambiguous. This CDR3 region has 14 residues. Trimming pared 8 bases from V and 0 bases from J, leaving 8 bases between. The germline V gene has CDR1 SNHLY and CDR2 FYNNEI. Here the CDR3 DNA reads TGTGCCAGCGTATTCTTCTCTGGGGCCAACGTCCTGACTTTC. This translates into CASVFFSGANVLTF.

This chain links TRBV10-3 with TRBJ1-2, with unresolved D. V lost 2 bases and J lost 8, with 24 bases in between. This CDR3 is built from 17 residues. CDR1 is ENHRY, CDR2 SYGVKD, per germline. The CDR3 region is CAISERYQEKATGGYTF. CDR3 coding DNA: TGTGCCATCAGTGAGCGATACCAGGAGAAAGCGACCGGAGGCTACACCTTC.

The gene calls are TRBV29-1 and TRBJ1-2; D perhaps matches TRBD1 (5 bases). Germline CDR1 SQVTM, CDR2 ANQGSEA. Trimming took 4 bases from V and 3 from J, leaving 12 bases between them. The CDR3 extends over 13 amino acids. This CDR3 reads CSVGGGQYYGYTF. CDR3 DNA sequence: TGCAGCGTTGGGGGCGGCCAGTACTATGGCTACACCTTC.

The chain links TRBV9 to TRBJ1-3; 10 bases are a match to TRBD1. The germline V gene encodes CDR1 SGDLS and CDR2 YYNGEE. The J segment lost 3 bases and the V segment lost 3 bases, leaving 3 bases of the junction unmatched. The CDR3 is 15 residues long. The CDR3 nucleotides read TGTGCCAGCAGCGATGGGACAGGGGTTGGAAACACCATATATTTT. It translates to CASSDGTGVGNTIYF.

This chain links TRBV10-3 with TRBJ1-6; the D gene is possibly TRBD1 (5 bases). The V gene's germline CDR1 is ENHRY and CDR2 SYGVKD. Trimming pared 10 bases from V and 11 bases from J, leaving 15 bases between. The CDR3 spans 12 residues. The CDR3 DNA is TGTGCCAGCCGGGGGGTCGTGACACCCCTCCACTTT. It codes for CASRGVVTPLHF.